The entry below describes one T cell receptor (beta chain). Its antigen remains unidentified. Amplified TCR beta CDR3 regions came from RNA transcripts. The HTBI primer set served for first-round RT-PCR of the TCR CDR3. TCRdb ran MiXCR on the multiplex PCR reads and lists one entry per CDR3 protein. Of around 340,000 distinct CDR3 sequences detected, roughly a fifth appear once; the ten largest clones hold 50%. V was clipped by 3 bases and J by 6 bases; unmatched bases: 10. The CDR3 loop spans 16 amino acids. Germline loops: CDR1 MNHEY, CDR2 SMNVEV (reference sequence). These data are taken from a study of T cells in Graves' hyperthyroidism and ophthalmopathy. Findings of the study overall: Researchers report that a 13 V-J model separated ophthalmopathy from stable hyperthyroidism.

The sample comprised blood. This chain uses TRBV27 with TRBJ2-2; 7 positions match TRBD1. This sequence was found in a woman aged 50 to 60 with Graves' hyperthyroidism. DNA for the CDR3: TGTGCCAGCAGTTTCCCGAGGGGGCTACAAGCCGGGGAGCTGTTTTTT. Translated, it gives CASSFPRGLQAGELFF.